Presented here are 10 T cell receptor beta chains from one specimen sequenced in a study of T cell responses to AZD1222 COVID-19 vaccine. Libraries were prepared by immunoSEQ multiplex PCR; TCRdb keeps only in-frame clonotypes and omits some of them. The sample yields roughly 140,000 clones, roughly 90% seen once. Specimen: peripheral blood, collected 28 days after the second AZD1222 dose. The receptors shown here come from an adult who received the AZD1222 COVID-19 vaccine.

The J gene is TRBJ1-5, the V gene TRBV28; 11 bases match TRBD1. Losses at the gene ends were 3 bases for V and 7 bases for J; bases not matched to a gene: 5. This CDR3 comprises 15 residues. Germline V lookup: CDR1 MDHEN, CDR2 SYDVKM. The CDR3 DNA reads as TGTGCCAGCAGTTTGGCCGGGACAGGGGGACAGCCCCAGCATTTT. This sequence encodes CASSLAGTGGQPQHF.

In its sample, this clone was seen once. The chain combines TRBV28 with TRBJ1-3; D gene uncertain. The germline gives CDR1 MDHEN, CDR2 SYDVKM. This CDR3 comprises 15 residues. V shed 3 bases and J shed 2 bases, with 11 bases lying between them. The CDR3 spells CASSFPGQAGNTIYF. The CDR3 DNA reads TGTGCCAGCAGTTTTCCGGGTCAGGCTGGAAACACCATATATTTT. Together with reference TRBV28 and TRBJ1-3, the CDR3 gives the full variable domain: DVKVTQSSRYLVKRTGEKVFLECVQDMDHENMFWYRQDPGLGLRLIYFSYDVKMKEKGDIPEGYSVSREKKERFSLILESASTNQTSMYLCASSFPGQAGNTIYFGEGSWLTVV.

The rearrangement links TRBV27 to TRBJ1-1, with D possibly matching TRBD1 (5 bases). Trimming took 3 bases from V and 4 from J, leaving 9 bases between them. This CDR3 is built from 13 residues. Germline CDR1 reads MNHEY; CDR2 reads SMNVEV (reference sequence). The CDR3 loop reads CASSFGGGTEAFF. The CDR3 region has the DNA TGTGCCAGCAGTTTTGGGGGGGGCACTGAAGCTTTCTTT.

This clone occurred once. The rearrangement joins TRBV7-2 to TRBJ2-5, with D unresolved. Trimming stripped 5 bases from V and 2 bases from J, with 12 bases between. The CDR3 loop spans 14 amino acids. The germline gives CDR1 SGHTA, CDR2 FQGNSA. The CDR3 sequence is CASSHTLPQETQYF. In nucleotides, the CDR3 is TGTGCCAGCAGCCACACCCTACCACAAGAGACCCAGTACTTC.

The chain uses TRBV7-9 and TRBJ2-3; D uncertain. CDR3 length equals 13 residues. V was cut by 5 bases and J by 8 bases, with 14 bases left in between. Germline CDR1 is SEHNR and CDR2 is FQNEAQ (reference sequence). Here the CDR3 reads CASSPREAVTQYF. CDR3 nucleotides: TGTGCCAGCAGCCCAAGAGAGGCCGTTACGCAGTATTTT.

The chain recombines TRBV5-5 with TRBJ2-7; D is tentatively TRBD1 or TRBD2 (5 bases each). CDR1 SGHKS and CDR2 YYEKEE come from the germline V gene (reference sequence). V was cut by 2 bases and J by 1 base, with 10 bases left in between. The CDR3 totals 14 residues. The CDR3 DNA follows: TGTGCCAGCAGCTTTCTAGCAGGGTCCTACGAGCAGTACGTC. It translates to CASSFLAGSYEQYV.

The chain links TRBV7-2 to TRBJ1-3; D not resolved. CDR1 SGHTA and CDR2 FQGNSA come from the germline V gene. This CDR3 has 15 residues. V was cut by 4 bases and J by 0 bases, with 10 bases left in between. CDR3: CASSSFIASGNTIYF. The CDR3 nucleotides are TGTGCCAGCAGCTCCTTCATTGCCTCTGGAAACACCATATATTTT.

The chain's CDR3 is CASGRTGTTNYGYTF. The CDR3 coding sequence is TGTGCCAGCGGAAGGACAGGTACAACTAACTATGGCTACACCTTC. V and J are TRBV28 and TRBJ1-2; 7 nucleotides agree with TRBD1. The CDR3 is made up of 15 amino acids. J lost 0 bases, V lost 8 bases, and 9 bases had no gene match. CDR1 MDHEN and CDR2 SYDVKM come from the germline V gene.

The chain employs TRBV30 and TRBJ1-2; no definite D call. The germline V gene encodes CDR1 GTSNPN and CDR2 SVGIG (reference sequence). The CDR3 covers 13 residues. Between the trimmed V and J ends, which lost 2 bases and 4 bases, there was a span of 11 bases. The CDR3 DNA follows: TGTGCCTGGAGTCGTCAGACTCTCTATGGCTACACCTTC. Amino acids: CAWSRQTLYGYTF.

The chain joins TRBV6-6 to TRBJ1-5, with a possible D match to TRBD1 (6 bases). V lost 5 bases and J 4 bases, leaving 9 bases between the germline ends. The CDR3 loop spans 13 amino acids. Germline CDR1 is MNHNY and CDR2 is SVGAGI (reference sequence). The CDR3 spells CASSPTGNQPQHF. For the CDR3, the DNA is TGTGCCAGCAGTCCTACAGGGAATCAGCCCCAGCATTTT.